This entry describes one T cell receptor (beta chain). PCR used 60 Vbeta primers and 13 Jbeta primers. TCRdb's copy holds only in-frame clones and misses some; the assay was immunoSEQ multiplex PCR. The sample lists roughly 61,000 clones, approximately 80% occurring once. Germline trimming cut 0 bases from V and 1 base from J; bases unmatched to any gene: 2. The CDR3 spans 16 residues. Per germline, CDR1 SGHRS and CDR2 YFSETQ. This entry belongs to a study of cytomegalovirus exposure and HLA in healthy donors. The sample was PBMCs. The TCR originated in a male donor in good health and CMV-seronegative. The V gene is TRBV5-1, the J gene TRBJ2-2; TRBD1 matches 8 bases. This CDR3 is CASSLGGQENTGELFF. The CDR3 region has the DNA TGCGCCAGCAGCTTGGGGGGACAGGAGAACACCGGGGAGCTGTTTTTT.